This passage covers 14 T cell receptor beta chains from one sample sequenced in a study of cytomegalovirus exposure and HLA in healthy donors. The PCR employed 60 Vbeta primers together with 13 Jbeta primers. Sequencing used immunoSEQ multiplex PCR; TCRdb keeps in-frame clones, though not all of them. The table records 100,000 to 150,000 clones, approximately 78% of them present only once. The specimen was PBMCs. All receptors derive from a man aged 35-49 years in good health and CMV-seronegative.

The chain employs TRBV5-6 and TRBJ2-5, with 11 bases matching TRBD2. Trimming at V came to 2 bases and at J to 1 base, leaving 4 bases not matched to a gene. This CDR3 has 16 residues. Germline V CDR1 and CDR2: SGHDT, YYEEEE. CDR3 DNA: TGTGCCAGCAGCTTCCCCCTAGCGGGGGGCCAAGAGACCCAGTACTTC. It encodes CASSFPLAGGQETQYF.

The rearrangement links TRBV19 to TRBJ1-2; 9 bases are a match to TRBD1. The length of the CDR3 is 13 residues. V shed 6 bases and J 10 bases; nucleotides not matched to a gene: 9. Germline values: CDR1 LNHDA, CDR2 SQIVND (reference sequence). CDR3 nucleotides: TGTGCCAGTAGGAGCGGACAGGGGCGCACCTACACCTTC. Encoded protein: CASRSGQGRTYTF.

This clone turned up a few times. This rearrangement joins TRBV29-1 to TRBJ2-5, with 9 nucleotides matching TRBD2. The CDR3 consists of 15 residues. Germline lookup yields CDR1 SQVTM and CDR2 ANQGSEA. V trimming: 6 bases; J trimming: 4 bases; junction bases outside the gene matches: 12. CDR3 sequence reads: CSVRLTQAGGETQYF. For the CDR3, the DNA is TGCAGCGTGCGACTTACCCAAGCGGGGGGAGAGACCCAGTACTTC.

V and J are TRBV7-2 and TRBJ2-2; a possible D gene is TRBD2 (5 bases). Germline lookup yields CDR1 SGHTA and CDR2 FQGNSA. The V end was cut by 2 bases, the J end by 2 bases, with 9 bases between. The CDR3 sequence is 15 residues long. CDR3 DNA sequence: TGTGCCAGCAGCTTAACTAGGGATAACACCGGGGAGCTGTTTTTT. Protein sequence: CASSLTRDNTGELFF.

The V gene is TRBV27, the J gene TRBJ2-5; 7 nucleotides agree with TRBD1. With the DNA end fitting TRBJ2-7 better, the J assignment may be wrong. The V gene's germline CDR1 is MNHEY and CDR2 SMNVEV (reference sequence). The CDR3 sequence is 13 residues long. In nucleotides, the CDR3 is TGTGCCAGCAGTCGCGACAGGGTGAACGAGCAGTACTTC. The encoded protein is CASSRDRVNEQYF.

The rearrangement joins TRBV2 to TRBJ2-2, with TRBD1 identical over 9 bases. The CDR3 totals 15 residues. The V segment lost 6 bases and the J segment 5 bases; nucleotides outside the gene matches: 7. Germline CDR1 SNHLY, CDR2 FYNNEI. CDR3 sequence (DNA): TGTGCCAGCAGGGGGGACAGGGAAGTAACCGGGGAGCTGTTTTTT. This translates into CASRGDREVTGELFF.

The J gene is TRBJ1-2, the V gene TRBV5-4; D may be TRBD1 (5 bases). Germline loops: CDR1 SGHNT, CDR2 YYREEE (reference sequence). Trimming left V 3 bases short and J 4 bases short, with 13 bases between. The CDR3 has 14 residues. The CDR3 here is CASSSRETVYGYTF. CDR3 coding DNA: TGTGCCAGCAGCTCCAGGGAAACAGTCTATGGCTACACCTTC.

The chain is built from TRBV7-9 and TRBJ1-4; D might be TRBD1 (5 bases). Germline V CDR1 and CDR2: SEHNR, FQNEAQ (reference sequence). This CDR3 comprises 14 residues. V was trimmed by 2 bases and J by 8 bases, leaving 12 bases between them. In nucleotides, the CDR3 is TGTGCCAGCAGCTTATCAGGGATAGGGGAAAAACTGTTTTTT. It is translated as CASSLSGIGEKLFF.

The chain links TRBV27 to TRBJ2-4, with a tentative D call TRBD1 (5 bases). This CDR3 comprises 13 residues. Germline V gene lookup returns CDR1 MNHEY and CDR2 SMNVEV (reference sequence). The ends were cut back, 5 bases at V and 8 bases at J, with 13 bases in the middle. The CDR3 DNA reads TGTGCCAGCAGTACAATCCAGGGTTACATTCAGTACTTC. It yields the protein CASSTIQGYIQYF.

The rearrangement links TRBV19 to TRBJ1-1; no reliable D call. From germline, CDR1 is LNHDA and CDR2 SQIVND (reference sequence). The CDR3 spans 15 residues. Trimming shortened V by 4 bases and J by 4 bases, and 16 bases separated the two germline ends. CDR3 sequence: CASSTDHSYATEAFF. The CDR3 DNA sequence: TGTGCCAGTAGTACAGATCATAGTTATGCCACTGAAGCTTTCTTT.

J is TRBJ1-2 and V is TRBV21-1. TRBV21-1 is classified as a pseudogene. The CDR3 covers 15 residues. The CDR3 DNA is TGTGCCAGCAGCACCCCGAGGACGGAGGGGAATGGCTACACCTTC. It encodes CASSTPRTEGNGYTF.

The chain links TRBV5-3 to TRBJ2-7; the match to TRBD1 covers 8 bases. TRBV5-3 qualifies as an ORF whose function is uncertain. The V gene end was trimmed by 7 bases and the J gene end by 0 bases; junction bases not matched to a gene: 3. The CDR3 is 13 amino acids. This chain's CDR3 is CARSQGASYEQYF. The CDR3 DNA sequence: TGTGCCAGATCCCAGGGGGCCTCCTACGAGCAGTACTTC.

This sequence joins TRBV7-2 and TRBJ1-2; D is unresolved. V was shortened by 0 bases and J by 4 bases, with 12 bases between the two germline ends. The CDR3 runs 15 residues. CDR1 is SGHTA and CDR2 is FQGNSA in the germline V gene. The CDR3 DNA reads as TGTGCCAGCAGCTTAGCGCGCACGACTGTCTATGGCTACACCTTC. Its protein is CASSLARTTVYGYTF. Based on the CDR3 plus reference TRBV7-2 and TRBJ1-2, the full variable domain is GAGVSQSPSNKVTEKGKDVELRCDPISGHTALYWYRQSLGQGLEFLIYFQGNSAPDKSGLPSDRFSAERTGGSVSTLTIQRTQQEDSAVYLCASSLARTTVYGYTFGSGTRLTVV.

The J gene is TRBJ1-6, the V gene TRBV18; TRBD1 agrees at 7 bases. CDR1 KGHSH and CDR2 LQKENI come from the germline V gene. V gave up 4 bases and J gave up 8 bases; unmatched junction bases: 8. The CDR3 consists of 15 residues. CDR3 region: CASSLDRELYSPLHF. DNA of the CDR3: TGTGCCAGCTCACTCGACAGGGAACTCTATTCACCCCTCCACTTT.